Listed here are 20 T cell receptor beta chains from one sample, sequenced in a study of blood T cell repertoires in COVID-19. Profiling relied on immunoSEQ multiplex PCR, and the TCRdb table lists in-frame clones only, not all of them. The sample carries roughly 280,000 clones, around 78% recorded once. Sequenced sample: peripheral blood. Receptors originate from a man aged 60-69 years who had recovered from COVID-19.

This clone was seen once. CDR3 sequence (DNA): TGTGCCAGCAGCTTGCAACAGGGGTTGAATTCACCCCTCCACTTT. It codes for CASSLQQGLNSPLHF. V is TRBV5-6 and J is TRBJ1-6; 7 bases align to TRBD1. This CDR3 spans 15 amino acids. J lost 7 bases, V lost 1 base, and 5 bases had no gene match. From germline, CDR1 is SGHDT and CDR2 YYEEEE.

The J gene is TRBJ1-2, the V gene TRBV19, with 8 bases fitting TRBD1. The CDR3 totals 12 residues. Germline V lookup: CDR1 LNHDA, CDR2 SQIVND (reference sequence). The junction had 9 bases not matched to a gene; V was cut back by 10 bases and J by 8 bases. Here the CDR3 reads CATLGQGRGYTF. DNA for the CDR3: TGTGCCACCTTAGGACAGGGTCGGGGCTACACCTTC.

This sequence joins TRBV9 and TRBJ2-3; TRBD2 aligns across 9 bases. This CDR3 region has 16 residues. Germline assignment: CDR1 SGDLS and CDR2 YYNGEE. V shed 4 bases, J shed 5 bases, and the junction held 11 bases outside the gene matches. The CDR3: CASSPGLAGAGDTQYF. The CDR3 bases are TGTGCCAGCAGCCCCGGGTTAGCGGGGGCGGGAGATACGCAGTATTTT. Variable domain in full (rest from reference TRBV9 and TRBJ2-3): DSGVTQTPKHLITATGQRVTLRCSPRSGDLSVYWYQQSLDQGLQFLIQYYNGEERAKGNILERFSAQQFPDLHSELNLSSLELGDSALYFCASSPGLAGAGDTQYFGPGTRLTVL.

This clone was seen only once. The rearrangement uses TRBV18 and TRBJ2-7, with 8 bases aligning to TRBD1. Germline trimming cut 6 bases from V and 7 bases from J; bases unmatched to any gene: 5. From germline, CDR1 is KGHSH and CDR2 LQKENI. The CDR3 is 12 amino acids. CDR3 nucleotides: TGTGCCAGCTCCCTGGACAGGGATGAGCAGTACTTC. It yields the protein CASSLDRDEQYF.

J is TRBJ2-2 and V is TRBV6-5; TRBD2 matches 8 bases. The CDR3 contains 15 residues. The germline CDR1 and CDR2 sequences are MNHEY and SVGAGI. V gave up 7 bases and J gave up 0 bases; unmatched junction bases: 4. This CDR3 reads CASTERGPNTGELFF. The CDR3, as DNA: TGTGCCAGCACCGAGCGGGGGCCGAACACCGGGGAGCTGTTTTTT.

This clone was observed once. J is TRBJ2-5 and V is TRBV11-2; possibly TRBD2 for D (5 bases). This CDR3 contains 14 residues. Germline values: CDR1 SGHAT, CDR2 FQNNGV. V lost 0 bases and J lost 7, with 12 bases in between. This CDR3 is CASSLDGDAGTQYF. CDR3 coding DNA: TGTGCCAGCAGCTTAGACGGAGACGCGGGGACCCAGTACTTC.

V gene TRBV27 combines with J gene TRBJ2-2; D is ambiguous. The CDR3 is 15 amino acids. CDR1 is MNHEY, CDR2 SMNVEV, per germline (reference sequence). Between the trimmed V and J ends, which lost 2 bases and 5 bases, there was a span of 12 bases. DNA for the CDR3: TGTGCCAGCAGTTTAATCCCCAACTGGACCGGGGAGCTGTTTTTT. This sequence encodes CASSLIPNWTGELFF.

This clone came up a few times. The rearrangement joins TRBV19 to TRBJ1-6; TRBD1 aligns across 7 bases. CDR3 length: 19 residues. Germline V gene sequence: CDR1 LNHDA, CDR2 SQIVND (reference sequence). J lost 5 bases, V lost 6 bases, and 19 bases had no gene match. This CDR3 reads CASSKVRRTPGTDNSPLHF. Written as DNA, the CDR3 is TGTGCCAGTAGCAAAGTCCGAAGAACGCCCGGGACAGATAATTCACCCCTCCACTTT.

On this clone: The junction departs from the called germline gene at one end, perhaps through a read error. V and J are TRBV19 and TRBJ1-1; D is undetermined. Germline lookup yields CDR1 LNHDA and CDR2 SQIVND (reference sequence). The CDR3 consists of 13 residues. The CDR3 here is CATGRAGLYETFF. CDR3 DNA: TGTGCCACCGGGAGGGCAGGACTTTATGAAACTTTCTTT.

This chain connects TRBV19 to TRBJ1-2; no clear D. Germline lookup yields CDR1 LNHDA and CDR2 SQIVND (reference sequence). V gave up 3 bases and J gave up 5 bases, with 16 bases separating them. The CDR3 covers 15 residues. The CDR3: CASSISQRRFYGYTF. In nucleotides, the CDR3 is TGTGCCAGTAGTATCTCGCAGCGTCGATTTTATGGCTACACCTTC. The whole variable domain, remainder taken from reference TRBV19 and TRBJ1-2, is DGGITQSPKYLFRKEGQNVTLSCEQNLNHDAMYWYRQDPGQGLRLIYYSQIVNDFQKGDIAEGYSVSREKKESFPLTVTSAQKNPTAFYLCASSISQRRFYGYTFGSGTRLTVV.

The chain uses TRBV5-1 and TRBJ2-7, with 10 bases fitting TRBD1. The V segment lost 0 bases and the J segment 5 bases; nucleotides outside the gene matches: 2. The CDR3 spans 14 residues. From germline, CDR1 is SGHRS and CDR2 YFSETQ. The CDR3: CASSLGTGGHEQYF. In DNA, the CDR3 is TGCGCCAGCAGCTTGGGGACAGGGGGGCACGAGCAGTACTTC.

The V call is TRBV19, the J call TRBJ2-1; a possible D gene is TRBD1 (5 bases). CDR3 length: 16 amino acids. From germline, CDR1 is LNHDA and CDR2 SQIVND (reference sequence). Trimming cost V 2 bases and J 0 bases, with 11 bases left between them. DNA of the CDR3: TGTGCCAGTAGTATATTGACAGTGGGCTCCTACAATGAGCAGTTCTTC. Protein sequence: CASSILTVGSYNEQFF. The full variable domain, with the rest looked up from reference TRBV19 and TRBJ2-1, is DGGITQSPKYLFRKEGQNVTLSCEQNLNHDAMYWYRQDPGQGLRLIYYSQIVNDFQKGDIAEGYSVSREKKESFPLTVTSAQKNPTAFYLCASSILTVGSYNEQFFGPGTRLTVL.

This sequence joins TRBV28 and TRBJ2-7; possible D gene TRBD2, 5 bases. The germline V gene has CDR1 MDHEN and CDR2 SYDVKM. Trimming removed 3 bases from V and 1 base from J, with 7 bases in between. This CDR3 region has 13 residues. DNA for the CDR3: TGTGCCAGCAGTTTCGGGAATTCCTACGAGCAGTACTTC. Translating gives CASSFGNSYEQYF.

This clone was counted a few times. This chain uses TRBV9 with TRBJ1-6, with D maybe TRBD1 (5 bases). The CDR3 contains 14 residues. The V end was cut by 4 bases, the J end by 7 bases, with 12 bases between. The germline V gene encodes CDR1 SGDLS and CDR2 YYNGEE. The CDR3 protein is CASSPGGWNSPLHF. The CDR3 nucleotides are TGTGCCAGCAGCCCCGGGGGTTGGAATTCACCCCTCCACTTT.

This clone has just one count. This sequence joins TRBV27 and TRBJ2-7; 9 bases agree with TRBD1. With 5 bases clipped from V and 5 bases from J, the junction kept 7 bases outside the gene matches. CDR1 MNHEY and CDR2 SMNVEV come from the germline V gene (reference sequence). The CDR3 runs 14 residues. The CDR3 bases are TGTGCCAGCAGTGGATACAGGGGGCTTAACGAGCAGTACTTC. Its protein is CASSGYRGLNEQYF.

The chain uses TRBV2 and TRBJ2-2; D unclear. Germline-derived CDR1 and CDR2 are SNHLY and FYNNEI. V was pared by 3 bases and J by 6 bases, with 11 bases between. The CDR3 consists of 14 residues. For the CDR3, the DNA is TGTGCCAGCAGTGAGCAGGTCGTCCCCGGGGAGCTGTTTTTT. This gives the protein CASSEQVVPGELFF.

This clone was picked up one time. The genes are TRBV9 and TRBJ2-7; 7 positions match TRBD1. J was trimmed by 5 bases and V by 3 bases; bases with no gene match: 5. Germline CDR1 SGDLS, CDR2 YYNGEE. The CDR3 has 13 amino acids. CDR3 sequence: CASSGATGDEQYF. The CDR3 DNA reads TGTGCCAGCAGCGGGGCAACAGGGGACGAGCAGTACTTC.

This CDR3 reads CASSLGLAGGREQYF. The CDR3, as DNA: TGTGCCAGCAGTTTGGGACTAGCGGGAGGTCGCGAGCAGTACTTC. The chain links TRBV2 to TRBJ2-7; 15 nucleotides align to TRBD2. Unmatched junction bases numbered 5, after V lost 5 bases and J lost 6 bases. This CDR3 comprises 15 residues. Germline lookup yields CDR1 SNHLY and CDR2 FYNNEI.

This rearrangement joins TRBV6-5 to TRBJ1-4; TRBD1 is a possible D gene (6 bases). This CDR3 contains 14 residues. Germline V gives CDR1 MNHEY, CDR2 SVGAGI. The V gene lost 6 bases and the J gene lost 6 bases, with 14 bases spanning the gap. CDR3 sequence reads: CASRRVQGYEKLFF. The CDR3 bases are TGTGCCAGCAGGAGGGTACAGGGCTATGAAAAACTGTTTTTT.

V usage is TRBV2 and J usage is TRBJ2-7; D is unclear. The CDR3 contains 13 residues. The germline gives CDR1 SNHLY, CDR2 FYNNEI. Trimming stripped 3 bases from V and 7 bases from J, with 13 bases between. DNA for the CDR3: TGTGCCAGCAGTGACCAGGCTTGGTGGGAGCAGTACTTC. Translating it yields CASSDQAWWEQYF.